The next 8 T cell receptor beta chains were all read from a single sample in a study of response to subunit inactivated influenza vaccine (dated by TCRdb to the late 2010s). The library was prepared using RT-PCR. Sequencing relied on an Illumina HiSeq 2500. The public sequencing data were trimmed at Q25 with fastp and processed into clonotypes with MiXCR by TCRdb, which kept only in-frame beta chains. Duplicate CDR3 protein sequences are folded into a single record with the most common DNA and genes. In this sample the table shows 630,000 or so distinct CDR3 sequences, 15% to 17% of which occur a single time. Jointly, the top ten make up around a tenth of the sample. The specimen comprised PBMCs from blood, sampled roughly 13 days after vaccination. The source of these receptors is a man aged 45-65 years who received an inactivated influenza vaccine. Donor details come from another sample of the same person, matched by shared clones.

This clonotype was observed a handful of times. The chain combines TRBV27 with TRBJ1-1; D call uncertain. The length of the CDR3 is 15 residues. Trimming cost V 5 bases and J 4 bases, with 17 bases left between them. Germline CDR1 and CDR2: MNHEY and SMNVEV (reference sequence). The CDR3 bases are TGTGCCAGCAGTACCCGGGGAGGGATCGGCACTGAAGCTTTCTTT. It codes for CASSTRGGIGTEAFF.

Concerning this clonotype itself: An end of the junction does not agree with germline; a read error may underlie this. J is TRBJ2-7 and V is TRBV10-3; 8 nucleotides match TRBD2. Germline assignment: CDR1 ENHRY and CDR2 SYGVKD. The CDR3 has 14 residues. The CDR3 DNA reads TGTGCCATCAGCTCGGGACTAGGAACATACGAGCAGGACTTC. Amino acids: CAISSGLGTYEQDF.

The chain is built from TRBV7-9 and TRBJ2-3, with D perhaps matching TRBD1 (6 bases). CDR1 SEHNR and CDR2 FQNEAQ come from the germline V gene (reference sequence). Trimming removed 5 bases from V and 3 bases from J, with 15 bases in between. This CDR3 is built from 15 residues. The CDR3 loop reads CASSKQGMVTDTQYF. The CDR3 DNA sequence: TGTGCCAGCAGCAAACAGGGTATGGTGACAGATACGCAGTATTTT. Combining the CDR3 with reference TRBV7-9 and TRBJ2-3 gives the whole variable domain DTGVSQNPRHKITKRGQNVTFRCDPISEHNRLYWYRQTLGQGPEFLTYFQNEAQLEKSRLLSDRFSAERPKGSFSTLEIQRTEQGDSAMYLCASSKQGMVTDTQYFGPGTRLTVL.

This clonotype was counted only a few times. The chain combines TRBV21-1 with TRBJ1-6; the table calls TRBD1, which could not be checked here. TRBV21-1 represents a pseudogene. This CDR3 is built from 17 residues. The CDR3 is CASSQTPTRDRGSPLHF. CDR3 nucleotide sequence: TGTGCCAGCAGCCAAACGCCTACCCGGGACAGAGGTTCACCCCTCCACTTT.

This chain joins TRBV29-1 and TRBJ2-1; D possibly corresponds to TRBD1 (6 bases). The length of the CDR3 is 15 residues. Trimming left V 7 bases short and J 4 bases short, with 20 bases between. The germline CDR1 and CDR2 sequences are SQVTM and ANQGSEA. For the CDR3, the DNA is TGCAGCGCCCCCCTCCGCGCAGGGGCATACAATGAGCAGTTCTTC. Its protein is CSAPLRAGAYNEQFF.

This clonotype was counted only a few times. CDR3 residues: CASSVIQGGDTQYF. CDR3 in DNA: TGTGCCAGCAGCGTAATACAAGGAGGGGATACGCAGTATTTT. J is TRBJ2-3 and V is TRBV5-6, with D maybe TRBD2 (6 bases). Germline-derived CDR1 and CDR2 are SGHDT and YYEEEE. The germline V and J ends were trimmed by 4 bases and 6 bases, with 15 bases remaining between them. The CDR3 spans 14 residues.

V is TRBV7-7 and J is TRBJ2-5; weak D call: TRBD2 (6 bases). V lost 3 bases and J lost 2, with 13 bases in between. The CDR3 extends over 15 amino acids. Germline V CDR1 and CDR2: SSHAT, FNYEAQ (reference sequence). The CDR3 loop is CASSLGGTFQETQYF. The CDR3 nucleotides are TGTGCCAGCAGCTTGGGTGGGACTTTTCAAGAGACCCAGTACTTC.

The V gene is TRBV12-3 or TRBV12-4, the J gene TRBJ2-1; 10 bases map to TRBD2. V gave up 0 bases and J gave up 10 bases; unmatched junction bases: 3. The CDR3 consists of 14 residues. In DNA, the CDR3 is TGTGCCAGCAGTTTAGCAGCGGGGGGGCGCGAGCAGTTCTTC. Its translation: CASSLAAGGREQFF.